The 32 T cell receptor beta chains below come from one sample, sequenced in a study of CD4 T cells in relation to SARS-CoV-2 and coronaviruses. These receptors have no known antigen. Method: immunoSEQ multiplex PCR; TCRdb's copy keeps in-frame clones and lacks some. The data show about 36,000 clones, around four fifths seen once. The sample consisted of memory CD4+ T cells from PBMCs, cultured in vitro. The receptors derive from an adult with COVID-19.

The chain employs TRBV5-1 and TRBJ2-1; D unclear. Germline loops: CDR1 SGHRS, CDR2 YFSETQ. V was shortened by 0 bases and J by 4 bases, with 8 bases between the two germline ends. This CDR3 has 14 amino acids. The CDR3 is CASSLARAYNEQFF. DNA of the CDR3: TGCGCCAGCAGCTTGGCCCGGGCTTACAATGAGCAGTTCTTC.

This clone was recorded a few times. The chain is built from TRBV7-6 and TRBJ2-3; no definite D call. Trimming pared 5 bases from V and 2 bases from J, leaving 14 bases between. Germline V gene data show CDR1 as SGHVS and CDR2 as FNYEAQ. The CDR3 spans 15 residues. The CDR3 coding sequence is TGTGCCAGCAGCCCGAGTTGGGATGACACAGATACGCAGTATTTT. It encodes CASSPSWDDTDTQYF.

A few counts support this clone. The chain joins TRBV9 to TRBJ1-4; D is ambiguous. Trimming left V 4 bases short and J 8 bases short, with 15 bases between. CDR1 SGDLS and CDR2 YYNGEE come from the germline V gene. The CDR3 is 14 amino acids. CDR3 DNA: TGTGCCAGCAGCACGCACAGTCTCCCGGAAAAACTGTTTTTT. It codes for CASSTHSLPEKLFF. The full variable domain, in which reference TRBV9 and TRBJ1-4 provide the parts outside the CDR3, is DSGVTQTPKHLITATGQRVTLRCSPRSGDLSVYWYQQSLDQGLQFLIQYYNGEERAKGNILERFSAQQFPDLHSELNLSSLELGDSALYFCASSTHSLPEKLFFGSGTQLSVL.

The genes are TRBV5-6 and TRBJ1-6; 7 bases fit TRBD1. The germline V gene has CDR1 SGHDT and CDR2 YYEEEE. This CDR3 spans 16 amino acids. J was trimmed by 7 bases and V by 2 bases; bases with no gene match: 9. CDR3 sequence (DNA): TGTGCCAGCAGCTTTAACAGGGGAGAAAGCAATTCACCCCTCCACTTT. Amino acids: CASSFNRGESNSPLHF.

The V and J genes are TRBV6-5 and TRBJ2-5; D possibly corresponds to TRBD2 (6 bases). V lost 5 bases and J lost 6, with 19 bases in between. Germline-derived CDR1 and CDR2 are MNHEY and SVGAGI. This CDR3 has 15 residues. The CDR3 DNA reads as TGTGCCAGCAGTAAACTAGCAGGACCCCAGCAGACCCAGTACTTC. Encoded protein: CASSKLAGPQQTQYF.

The chain joins TRBV9 to TRBJ1-3, with TRBD1 matching 9 bases. This CDR3 is 14 amino acids long. In germline, CDR1 is SGDLS, CDR2 YYNGEE. J gave up 2 bases and V 6 bases, and 3 bases lay outside the gene matches. The CDR3 spells CASTRTGAGNTIYF. CDR3 in DNA: TGTGCCAGCACCCGGACAGGGGCTGGAAACACCATATATTTT.

V and J are TRBV24-1 and TRBJ1-5; no clear D. Germline CDR1 is KGHDR and CDR2 is SFDVKD. CDR3 size: 14 residues. With 2 bases removed from V and 3 bases from J, the gap between germline ends came to 7 bases. CDR3 loop: CATSDSAPNQPQHF. The DNA of the CDR3 is TGTGCCACCAGTGATTCGGCCCCCAATCAGCCCCAGCATTTT.

This chain uses TRBV7-2 with TRBJ2-5; 7 nucleotides align to TRBD2. Germline CDR1 and CDR2: SGHTA and FQGNSA. This CDR3 has 18 amino acids. The trim removed 5 bases at V and 1 base at J, leaving 16 bases unmatched. The CDR3, as DNA: TGTGCCAGCAGCGTATTAAGTGATTGGACTAGTTTCCAAGAGACCCAGTACTTC. Amino acids: CASSVLSDWTSFQETQYF.

The genes are TRBV19 and TRBJ2-7, with 9 bases that match TRBD1. V was pared by 8 bases and J by 6 bases, with 2 bases of the junction left unmatched. CDR1 and CDR2 from the germline V gene are LNHDA and SQIVND (reference sequence). The CDR3 spans 11 residues. For the CDR3, the DNA is TGTGCCAGTGGGACAGGGAGCGAGCAGTACTTC. Amino acids: CASGTGSEQYF.

The rearrangement joins TRBV9 to TRBJ2-7; D could derive from TRBD1 or TRBD2 (5 bases each). Trimming shortened V by 0 bases and J by 4 bases, and 11 bases separated the two germline ends. In germline, CDR1 is SGDLS, CDR2 YYNGEE. The CDR3 sequence is 14 residues long. CDR3 sequence: CASSVDLGTYEQYF. The CDR3 nucleotides read TGTGCCAGCAGCGTAGATCTGGGGACGTACGAGCAGTACTTC.

This clone showed up just a few times. The rearrangement uses TRBV5-1 and TRBJ2-7; TRBD2 aligns across 11 bases. The CDR3 runs 16 residues. From germline, CDR1 is SGHRS and CDR2 YFSETQ. Losses at the gene ends were 2 bases for V and 0 bases for J; bases not matched to a gene: 4. The CDR3 loop reads CASSFGLAGSSYEQYF. CDR3 DNA: TGCGCCAGCAGCTTCGGACTAGCGGGTAGCTCCTACGAGCAGTACTTC.

This clone was picked up one time. The V call is TRBV30, the J call TRBJ1-5, with D uncertain. V lost 1 base and J lost 7, with 14 bases in between. Germline-derived CDR1 and CDR2 are GTSNPN and SVGIG (reference sequence). The CDR3 has 14 amino acids. This CDR3 is CAWSDGVARQPQHF. The CDR3 DNA sequence: TGTGCCTGGAGTGACGGGGTGGCTCGGCAGCCCCAGCATTTT.

The chain is built from TRBV9 and TRBJ2-1; 9 bases line up with TRBD2. Trimming at V came to 2 bases and at J to 9 bases, leaving 6 bases not matched to a gene. The CDR3 is 14 residues long. Germline V gene sequence: CDR1 SGDLS, CDR2 YYNGEE. CDR3 residues: CASSVSGSFGEQFF. The CDR3 coding sequence is TGTGCCAGCAGCGTTAGCGGGAGCTTTGGTGAGCAGTTCTTC.

The chain links TRBV7-2 to TRBJ2-1; no clear D gene. From germline, CDR1 is SGHTA and CDR2 FQGNSA. The CDR3 extends over 15 amino acids. Trimming removed 2 bases from V and 4 bases from J, with 12 bases in between. CDR3 protein: CASSLLGNPYNEQFF. The DNA for the CDR3 is TGTGCCAGCAGCTTACTTGGCAATCCATACAATGAGCAGTTCTTC.

The chain recombines TRBV19 with TRBJ2-1; the D is unclear. The CDR3 spans 12 residues. The V end lost 5 bases, the J end lost 9 bases, and 11 bases lay between the germline ends. The germline CDR1 and CDR2 sequences are LNHDA and SQIVND (reference sequence). CDR3: CASSQFQSEQFF. CDR3 nucleotide sequence: TGTGCCAGTAGTCAATTCCAGAGTGAGCAGTTCTTC.

CDR3 residues: CAISDDATNEKLFF. CDR3 nucleotides: TGTGCCATCAGTGACGATGCAACTAATGAAAAACTGTTTTTT. The chain has TRBV10-3 and TRBJ1-4; D remains ambiguous. This CDR3 comprises 14 residues. Trimming pared 3 bases from V and 0 bases from J, leaving 5 bases between. Germline V lookup: CDR1 ENHRY, CDR2 SYGVKD.

Only a few counts were recorded for this clone. The J gene is TRBJ2-5, the V gene TRBV9; TRBD2 is a possible D gene (5 bases). Germline V lookup: CDR1 SGDLS, CDR2 YYNGEE. Trimming took off 2 bases at V and 4 bases at J, with 15 bases between the two ends. This CDR3 is built from 15 residues. CDR3 nucleotides: TGTGCCAGCAGCGTTGCGGGCTTCCCCCCAGAGACCCAGTACTTC. The encoded protein is CASSVAGFPPETQYF.

V usage is TRBV5-5 and J usage is TRBJ2-1; D perhaps matches TRBD1 (5 bases). V lost 9 bases and J lost 4, with 14 bases in between. This CDR3 is 13 amino acids long. Germline CDR1 is SGHKS and CDR2 is YYEKEE (reference sequence). CDR3 DNA sequence: TGTGCCACCCTCGACCAGGGTTACAATGAGCAGTTCTTC. This encodes CATLDQGYNEQFF.

The chain is built from TRBV7-2 and TRBJ2-1; 8 bases map to TRBD1. Germline V CDR1 and CDR2: SGHTA, FQGNSA. After removal of 5 bases from V and 7 bases from J, the junction contained 4 bases not matched to a gene. This CDR3 is built from 13 residues. The CDR3 DNA follows: TGTGCCAGCAGCCGGGACAGGAGGAATGAGCAGTTCTTC. Translated: CASSRDRRNEQFF.

The chain has TRBV29-1 and TRBJ2-1, with 11 bases aligning to TRBD1. Germline-derived CDR1 and CDR2 are SQVTM and ANQGSEA. With V trimmed by 0 bases and J by 8 bases, 6 bases remained unmatched. This CDR3 region has 15 residues. CDR3 region: CSVEDPRTGGDEQFF. The CDR3 bases are TGCAGCGTTGAAGACCCTAGGACAGGGGGCGATGAGCAGTTCTTC.

This clone appeared a few times. The CDR3 DNA sequence: TGTGCCAGCAGCTTTGGTAGCTTGGCGCCCCAGCATTTT. Residues: CASSFGSLAPQHF. The chain recombines TRBV5-5 with TRBJ1-5; no clear D. Trimming cost V 2 bases and J 9 bases, with 12 bases left between them. The CDR3 is made up of 13 amino acids. Looked up from germline, CDR1 is SGHKS and CDR2 is YYEKEE (reference sequence).

This sequence joins TRBV5-6 and TRBJ2-7; 13 bases match TRBD2. J was trimmed by 2 bases and V by 4 bases; bases with no gene match: 9. Germline CDR1 is SGHDT and CDR2 is YYEEEE. The length of the CDR3 is 17 residues. The CDR3 bases are TGTGCCAGCAGCCCAGGGGTGGGACTAGCGGGAACCTACGAGCAGTACTTC. Its protein product is CASSPGVGLAGTYEQYF.

Worth noting for this clone: Just one base apart from a much larger clone, this may be a read error. The chain is built from TRBV6-4 and TRBJ2-3; 10 bases are shared with TRBD1. Germline V CDR1 and CDR2: MRHNA, SNTAGT. CDR3 size: 14 residues. V dropped 3 bases and J dropped 4; count of bases not matched to a gene: 1. The CDR3 sequence is CASSETGGADTQYF. In nucleotides, the CDR3 is TGTGCCAGCAGTGAGACAGGGGGCGCAGATACGCAGTATTTT.

The J gene is TRBJ1-1, the V gene TRBV28, with D perhaps TRBD1 (5 bases). This CDR3 is built from 13 residues. Trimming shortened V by 7 bases and J by 2 bases, and 11 bases separated the two germline ends. CDR1 is MDHEN and CDR2 is SYDVKM in the germline V gene. CDR3 nucleotides: TGTGCCAGCATTGACAGCAGAAACACTGAAGCTTTCTTT. Its protein is CASIDSRNTEAFF.

The chain has TRBV7-3 and TRBJ2-1, with a weak D call TRBD2 (5 bases). The CDR3 consists of 13 residues. Germline CDR1 SGHTA, CDR2 FQGTGA. V dropped 1 base and J dropped 4 bases, with 5 bases sitting between them. DNA of the CDR3: TGTGCCAGCAGCTTAAGGAGGTACAATGAGCAGTTCTTC. This sequence encodes CASSLRRYNEQFF.

The J gene is TRBJ1-2, the V gene TRBV3-1 (or the pseudogene TRBV3-2), with a tentative D call TRBD1 (6 bases). V lost 4 bases and J lost 7, with 13 bases in between. The germline gives CDR1 LGHDT, CDR2 YNNKEL (reference sequence). The CDR3 sequence is 13 residues long. This CDR3 is CASSPWTVGGYTF. Written as DNA, the CDR3 is TGTGCCAGCAGCCCATGGACAGTCGGTGGCTACACCTTC.

The sample holds a few counts of this clone. This rearrangement joins TRBV7-2 to TRBJ1-1; D is uncertain. Germline V gene sequence: CDR1 SGHTA, CDR2 FQGNSA. The CDR3 extends over 16 amino acids. With 3 bases removed from V and 3 bases from J, the gap between germline ends came to 17 bases. CDR3 nucleotide sequence: TGTGCCAGCAGCTTCGAGACACATACTATACACACTGAAGCTTTCTTT. Its translation: CASSFETHTIHTEAFF.

This clone is a singleton in its sample. The chain employs TRBV3-1 (or the pseudogene TRBV3-2) and TRBJ2-5; TRBD2 agrees at 11 bases. Trimming removed 5 bases from V and 5 bases from J; junction bases left unmatched: 4. This CDR3 contains 14 residues. Germline V gene sequence: CDR1 LGHDT, CDR2 YNNKEL (reference sequence). The CDR3 sequence is CASSLAGGQETQYF. The CDR3 nucleotides are TGTGCCAGCAGCTTAGCGGGAGGGCAGGAGACCCAGTACTTC.

This rearrangement joins TRBV11-2 to TRBJ2-7, with a weak D call TRBD1 (6 bases). The CDR3 is 15 residues long. Germline lookup yields CDR1 SGHAT and CDR2 FQNNGV. The germline V and J ends were trimmed by 7 bases and 0 bases, with 16 bases remaining between them. CDR3 loop: CASKKNREISYEQYF. The CDR3 region has the DNA TGTGCCAGCAAGAAAAACAGGGAGATCTCCTACGAGCAGTACTTC.

The rearrangement joins TRBV5-1 to TRBJ1-1, with 10 nucleotides matching TRBD1. In germline, CDR1 is SGHRS, CDR2 YFSETQ. This CDR3 contains 13 residues. The J segment lost 11 bases and the V segment lost 0 bases, leaving 4 bases of the junction unmatched. The CDR3 DNA reads as TGCGCCAGCAGCTTGGGGGACAGGGGAATGGCTTTCTTT. Amino acids: CASSLGDRGMAFF.

The chain couples TRBV27 to TRBJ2-1, with D possibly being TRBD2 (5 bases). V was cut by 4 bases and J by 9 bases, with 19 bases left in between. Germline V CDR1 and CDR2: MNHEY, SMNVEV (reference sequence). CDR3 length: 15 amino acids. The DNA of the CDR3 is TGTGCCAGCAGTTATTTTAGACCTCGACGGGGTGAGCAGTTCTTC. Its translation: CASSYFRPRRGEQFF.

V and J are TRBV6-5 and TRBJ1-6; no reliable D call. The CDR3 sequence is 11 residues long. The V end lost 8 bases, the J end lost 9 bases, and 8 bases lay between the germline ends. Per the germline V gene, CDR1 is MNHEY and CDR2 is SVGAGI. The CDR3 DNA sequence: TGTGCCAGCGGGAAGGGTTCACCCCTCCACTTT. Encoded protein: CASGKGSPLHF.